This TCR beta chain originates from a study of vaccination effects on CD4 cells after COVID-19. Once cultured for 10 days, the cells underwent separation to obtain CD4+ T cells. As regards this clone: What it binds is not known. One end of the junction does not line up with germline, which may come from a read error.

Germline V CDR1 and CDR2: SSHAT, FNYEAQ (reference sequence). The CDR3 length is 14 residues. Method: immunoSEQ multiplex PCR; TCRdb's copy keeps in-frame clones and lacks some. The sample includes roughly 68,000 clones, approximately 78% seen only once; the top ten take 20% to 25%. V and J are TRBV7-7 and TRBJ2-3; D is unclear. This specimen was CD4+ T cells from PBMCs cultured without peptide, taken before COVID-19 vaccination. This sequence was found in a human donor who had a prior SARS-CoV-2 infection. The CDR3, as DNA: TGTGCTAGCAGCTTATATCTCTCCACAGATACGCAGTATTTT. Translation gives CASSLYLSTDTQYF.